Given below is one TCR beta chain in context. The antigen is undetermined. The CDR3 regions of TCR beta were amplified from RNA transcripts. Using the HTBI primer set, a first-round RT-PCR was run on the TCR CDR3. Using its own MiXCR run on the multiplex PCR reads, TCRdb lists one record per CDR3 protein. The table has about 540,000 distinct CDR3 sequences, 46% seen once; the top ten hold approximately 8.4%. Patients were excluded because of uncontrolled infection, other autoimmune disease, pregnancy or lactation. Diagnostic assessment was based on clinical symptoms, serum thyroxine and TRAb, thyroid ultrasound and orbital computed tomography. This record belongs to a study of T cells in Graves' hyperthyroidism and ophthalmopathy. Study outcomes and limitations: Progression to ophthalmopathy was predicted a median of roughly 6.8 months early. Using 13 V-J features, a model discriminated ophthalmopathy from stable hyperthyroidism.

The receptor's source is a woman aged 18-29 years with Graves' hyperthyroidism. The sequenced material came from peripheral blood or thyroid tissue (not recorded which).

CDR3 DNA sequence: TGTGCCACCAGTGCGCGGACTGACTCCTACGAGCAGTACTTC. This sequence encodes CATSARTDSYEQYF. This chain joins TRBV24-1 and TRBJ2-7, with D possibly being TRBD2 (5 bases). The germline V gene has CDR1 KGHDR and CDR2 SFDVKD. Trimming left V 5 bases short and J 0 bases short, with 10 bases between. The CDR3 totals 14 residues.